The rows below give T cell receptor beta chains drawn from one sample of a study of response to subunit inactivated influenza vaccine. TCRdb re-called the RT-PCR reads with MiXCR, one entry per CDR3 protein. This table holds hundreds of thousands of distinct CDR3 sequences, less than 15% found once. The sample was PBMCs from blood, taken approximately 15 days before vaccination. The receptors stem from a man aged 50-59 years who received an inactivated influenza vaccine. The CDR3 runs from the conserved cysteine through the conserved F or W. The D gene is left open where the match is weak. Size tells how often a clone was seen (once, few, many) or the class of an expanded clone, and some rows leave it out.

D: .
J: TRBJ1-6
size: .
V: TRBV20-1
DNA: TGCAGTGCTAGGCCTAATTCACCCCTCCACTTT
CDR3: CSARPNSPLHF

D: .
J: TRBJ1-3
size: few
V: TRBV12-3/TRBV12-4
DNA: TGTGCCAGCACAGTTTCCCCGACGGGCTCTGGAAACACCATATATTTT
CDR3: CASTVSPTGSGNTIYF

D: TRBD2
J: TRBJ2-1
size: few
V: TRBV20-1
DNA: TGCAGTGCTAGAGGCGGGGGACGACGGGAGGGCCACCTCTACAATGAGCAGTTCTTC
CDR3: CSARGGGRREGHLYNEQFF

D: .
J: TRBJ1-4
size: many
V: TRBV12-3/TRBV12-4
DNA: TGTGCCAGCAGGCCTCAAAAGAGTGGAGACAATGAAAAACTGTTTTTT
CDR3: CASRPQKSGDNEKLFF

D: .
J: TRBJ2-2
size: few
V: TRBV5-1
DNA: TGCGCCAGCACCTTGACAGCGAACACCGGGGAGCTGTTTTTT
CDR3: CASTLTANTGELFF

D: TRBD1
J: TRBJ2-1
size: .
V: TRBV2
DNA: TGTGCCGGATACAGGGGAAGTTCGGGAAATGAGCAGTTCTTC
CDR3: CAGYRGSSGNEQFF

D: .
J: TRBJ1-1
size: few
V: TRBV12-3/TRBV12-4
DNA: TGTGCCAGCAGTTCAAGAGACAACACTGAAGCTTTCTTT
CDR3: CASSSRDNTEAFF

D: .
J: TRBJ1-3
size: few
V: TRBV6-1
DNA: TGTGCCAGCAGCACCTCCGACAGCAAGAACACCATATATTTT
CDR3: CASSTSDSKNTIYF

D: .
J: TRBJ2-2
size: .
V: TRBV2
DNA: TGTGCCAGCACGGGGCAGTACACCGGGGAGCTGTTTTTT
CDR3: CASTGQYTGELFF

D: TRBD1
J: TRBJ2-5
size: .
V: TRBV27
DNA: TGTGCCAGCAGTCGACAACCTTATCCGGGACAGGGAAGAGAGACCCAGTACTTC
CDR3: CASSRQPYPGQGRETQYF

D: TRBD1
J: TRBJ2-7
size: many
V: TRBV28
DNA: TGTGCCAGCAGTCCTACAGGGGCATTCGACGAGCAGTACTTC
CDR3: CASSPTGAFDEQYF

D: .
J: TRBJ2-7
size: once
V: TRBV20-1
DNA: TGCAGTGCGCCACCGCGGGACCGCCTCTCCTACGAGCAGTACTTC
CDR3: CSAPPRDRLSYEQYF

D: .
J: TRBJ2-7
size: .
V: TRBV29-1
DNA: TGCAGCGTTGGGACAGAATACGAGCAGTACTTC
CDR3: CSVGTEYEQYF

D: .
J: TRBJ2-1
size: .
V: TRBV4-3
DNA: TGCGCCAGCAGCCAGACCTTTCCGCTAAGCACCTACAATGAGCAGTTCTTC
CDR3: CASSQTFPLSTYNEQFF

D: .
J: TRBJ2-5
size: many
V: TRBV29-1
DNA: TGCAGCGTTGAAGATTGGGAAAGTTCCTTGGGGGAGACCCAGTACTTC
CDR3: CSVEDWESSLGETQYF

D: TRBD2
J: TRBJ2-3
size: many
V: TRBV4-2
DNA: TGTGCCAGCAGCCAAGATCTAGCGGGGGAGACGCAGTATTTT
CDR3: CASSQDLAGETQYF

D: .
J: TRBJ2-5
size: .
V: TRBV11-2
DNA: TGTGCCAGCAGCTTAGTTGCAGGATCGGAGACCCAGTACTTC
CDR3: CASSLVAGSETQYF

D: .
J: TRBJ2-7
size: few
V: TRBV6-2/TRBV6-3
DNA: TGTGCCAGCAGTTACTCGAGTGTCAGGGCAAAGTTGAGCTCCTACGAGCAGTACTTC
CDR3: CASSYSSVRAKLSSYEQYF

D: TRBD2
J: TRBJ2-1
size: many
V: TRBV4-1
DNA: TGCGCCAGCAGCCTAGCGGGACTGGCGGGGGGGCCTCATGAGCAGTTCTTC
CDR3: CASSLAGLAGGPHEQFF

D: .
J: TRBJ1-6
size: many
V: TRBV4-1
DNA: TGCGCCAGCAGCCCTTGGAAGGAGGTTGATTCACCCCTCCACTTT
CDR3: CASSPWKEVDSPLHF

D: .
J: TRBJ2-7
size: .
V: TRBV3-1
DNA: TGTGCCAGCAGCCTTCGGGAAGGGTTCGAGCAGTACTTC
CDR3: CASSLREGFEQYF

D: .
J: TRBJ2-2
size: many
V: TRBV28
DNA: TGTGCCAGCAGTTCCGCGGGATACACCGGGGAGCTGTTTTTT
CDR3: CASSSAGYTGELFF

D: TRBD1
J: TRBJ2-4
size: .
V: TRBV30
DNA: TGTGCCGGGGGACAGGTTAATGCCAAAAACATTCAGTACTTC
CDR3: CAGGQVNAKNIQYF

D: .
J: TRBJ2-1
size: .
V: TRBV7-2
DNA: TGTGCCAGCACCCCAGGGCGGGCAAACTACAATGAGCAGTTCTTC
CDR3: CASTPGRANYNEQFF

D: .
J: TRBJ2-7
size: few
V: TRBV11-2
DNA: TGTGCCAGCAGCTTAGCACAGGGTCCCTCCTACGAGCAGTACTTC
CDR3: CASSLAQGPSYEQYF

D: .
J: TRBJ2-5
size: many
V: TRBV29-1
DNA: TGCAGCGTTGGCGAAGAGACCCAGTACTTC
CDR3: CSVGEETQYF

D: .
J: TRBJ1-2
size: .
V: TRBV12-3/TRBV12-4
DNA: TGTGCCAGCAGCACGGCCTATAACTATGGCTACACCTTC
CDR3: CASSTAYNYGYTF

D: .
J: TRBJ2-2
size: few
V: TRBV6-5
DNA: TGTGCCAGCAGTTACTCCCCGGCCGGGGAGCTGTTTTTT
CDR3: CASSYSPAGELFF

D: TRBD1
J: TRBJ2-1
size: few
V: TRBV29-1
DNA: TGCAGCGTAAAGGGGGCCCCCTACAATGAGCAGTTCTTC
CDR3: CSVKGAPYNEQFF

D: .
J: TRBJ2-3
size: many
V: TRBV5-1
DNA: TGTGCCAGCAGGCTCACAGATACGCAGTATTTT
CDR3: CASRLTDTQYF

D: .
J: TRBJ2-5
size: few
V: TRBV12-3/TRBV12-4
DNA: TGTGCCAGCAGTATAGTGGGCCACAGGGAGACCCAGTACTTC
CDR3: CASSIVGHRETQYF

D: TRBD2
J: TRBJ2-3
size: many
V: TRBV20-1
DNA: TGCAGTGCCCGGGGACTAGCGGGGAGCACAGATACGCAGTATTTT
CDR3: CSARGLAGSTDTQYF

D: .
J: TRBJ1-6
size: few
V: TRBV12-3/TRBV12-4
DNA: TGTGCCAGCAGGCCACAGGGTATGGGCTCACCCCTCCACTTT
CDR3: CASRPQGMGSPLHF

D: .
J: TRBJ1-1
size: few
V: TRBV7-6
DNA: TGTGCCAGCAGTCCCAGCCAGACGAACACTGAAGCTTTCTTT
CDR3: CASSPSQTNTEAFF

D: .
J: TRBJ2-1
size: many
V: TRBV4-3
DNA: TGCGCCAGCAGCCAAGAGGGGACGGTCTCCTACAATGAGCAGTTCTTC
CDR3: CASSQEGTVSYNEQFF

D: TRBD1
J: TRBJ2-7
size: .
V: TRBV3-1
DNA: TGTGCCAGCAGCCGCACCGGGACAGTTTCCTACGAGCAGTACTTC
CDR3: CASSRTGTVSYEQYF

D: .
J: TRBJ1-5
size: few
V: TRBV7-6
DNA: TGTGCCAGCAGCTTAGAAGGGCAGGGCGGCAATCAGCCCCAGCATTTT
CDR3: CASSLEGQGGNQPQHF

D: .
J: TRBJ2-1
size: .
V: TRBV15
DNA: TGTGCCACCAGCAGAGCGGTAGCGAATGAGCAGTTCTTC
CDR3: CATSRAVANEQFF

D: .
J: TRBJ2-7
size: many
V: TRBV29-1
DNA: TGCAGCGGAACCCGGGGCTACGAGCAGTACTTC
CDR3: CSGTRGYEQYF

D: TRBD2
J: TRBJ2-1
size: .
V: TRBV10-3
DNA: TGTGCCATCAGTGATGGGGTAGCGGGAAGGAATGAGCAGTTCTTC
CDR3: CAISDGVAGRNEQFF

D: .
J: TRBJ2-4
size: .
V: TRBV7-9
DNA: TGTGCCAGCAGCTCCCGGGACCTAGCCAAAAACATTCAGTACTTC
CDR3: CASSSRDLAKNIQYF

D: TRBD2
J: TRBJ2-2
size: few
V: TRBV12-3/TRBV12-4
DNA: TGTGCCAGCAGTCCTAGAGATCTAGCGGGCGGGGAGCTGTTTTTT
CDR3: CASSPRDLAGGELFF